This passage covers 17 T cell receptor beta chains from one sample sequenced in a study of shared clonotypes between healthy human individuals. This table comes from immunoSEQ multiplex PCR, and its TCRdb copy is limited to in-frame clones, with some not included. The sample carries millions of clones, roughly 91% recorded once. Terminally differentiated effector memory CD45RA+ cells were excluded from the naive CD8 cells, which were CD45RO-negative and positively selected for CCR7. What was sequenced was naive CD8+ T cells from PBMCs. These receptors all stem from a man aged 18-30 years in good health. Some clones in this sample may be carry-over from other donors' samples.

CDR3 DNA: TGTGCCAGCTCACCCCCCGTCGTCTGGAACAATAACGAGCAGTACTTC. It codes for CASSPPVVWNNNEQYF. This chain links TRBV18 with TRBJ2-7; no clear D. V lost 3 bases and J lost 5, with 20 bases in between. CDR1 is KGHSH, CDR2 LQKENI, per germline. This CDR3 is built from 16 residues.

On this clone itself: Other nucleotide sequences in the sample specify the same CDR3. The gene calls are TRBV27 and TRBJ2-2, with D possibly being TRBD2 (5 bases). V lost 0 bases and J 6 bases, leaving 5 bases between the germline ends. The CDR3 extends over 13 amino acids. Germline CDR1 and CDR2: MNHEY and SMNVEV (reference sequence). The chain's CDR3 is CASSLSRAGELFF. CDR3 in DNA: TGTGCCAGCAGTTTATCGAGGGCCGGGGAGCTGTTTTTT.

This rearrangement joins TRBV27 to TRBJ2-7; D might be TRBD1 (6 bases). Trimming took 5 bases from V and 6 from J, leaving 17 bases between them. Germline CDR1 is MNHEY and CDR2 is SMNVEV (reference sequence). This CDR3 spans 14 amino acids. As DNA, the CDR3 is TGTGCCAGCAGTCTTCTCCGGGACATCCGCGAGCAGTACTTC. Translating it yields CASSLLRDIREQYF.

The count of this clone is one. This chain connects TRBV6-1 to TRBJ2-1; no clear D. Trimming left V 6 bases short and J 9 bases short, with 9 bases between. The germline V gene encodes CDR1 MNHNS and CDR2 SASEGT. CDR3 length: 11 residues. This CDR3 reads CASRGLGEQFF. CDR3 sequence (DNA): TGTGCCAGCAGAGGCCTGGGTGAGCAGTTCTTC.

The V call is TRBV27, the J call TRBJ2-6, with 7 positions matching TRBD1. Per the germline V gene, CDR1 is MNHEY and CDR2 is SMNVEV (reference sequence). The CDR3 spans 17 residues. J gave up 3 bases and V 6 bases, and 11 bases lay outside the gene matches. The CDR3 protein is CASSPRQGRYGANVLTF. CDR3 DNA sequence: TGTGCCAGCAGCCCACGACAGGGAAGATATGGGGCCAACGTCCTGACTTTC. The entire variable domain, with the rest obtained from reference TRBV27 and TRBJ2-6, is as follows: EAQVTQNPRYLITVTGKKLTVTCSQNMNHEYMSWYRQDPGLGLRQIYYSMNVEVTDKGDVPEGYKVSRKEKRNFPLILESPSPNQTSLYFCASSPRQGRYGANVLTFGAGSRLTVL.

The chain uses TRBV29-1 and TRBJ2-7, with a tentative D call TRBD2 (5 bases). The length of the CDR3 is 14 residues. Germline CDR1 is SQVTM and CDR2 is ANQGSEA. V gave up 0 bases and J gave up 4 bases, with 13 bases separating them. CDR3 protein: CSVEDPGILYEQYF. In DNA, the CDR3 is TGCAGCGTTGAAGATCCCGGGATCCTATACGAGCAGTACTTC.

The CDR3 sequence: CASSLTPGQGETQYF. The CDR3 region has the DNA TGTGCCAGCAGCTTAACTCCGGGACAAGGGGAGACCCAGTACTTC. This chain joins TRBV7-2 and TRBJ2-5; possible D gene TRBD1, 6 bases. The germline V and J ends were trimmed by 2 bases and 5 bases, with 15 bases remaining between them. CDR3 length: 15 residues. Germline V lookup: CDR1 SGHTA, CDR2 FQGNSA. Filled out from reference TRBV7-2 and TRBJ2-5, the complete variable domain reads GAGVSQSPSNKVTEKGKDVELRCDPISGHTALYWYRQSLGQGLEFLIYFQGNSAPDKSGLPSDRFSAERTGGSVSTLTIQRTQQEDSAVYLCASSLTPGQGETQYFGPGTRLLVL.

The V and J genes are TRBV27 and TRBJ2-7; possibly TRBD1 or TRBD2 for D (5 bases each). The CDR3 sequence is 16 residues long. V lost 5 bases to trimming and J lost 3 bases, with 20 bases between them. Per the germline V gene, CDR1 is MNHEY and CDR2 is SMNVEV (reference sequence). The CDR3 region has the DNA TGTGCCAGCAGTCCCTCTTCCGGGACGTGGGTCTACGAGCAGTACTTC. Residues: CASSPSSGTWVYEQYF.

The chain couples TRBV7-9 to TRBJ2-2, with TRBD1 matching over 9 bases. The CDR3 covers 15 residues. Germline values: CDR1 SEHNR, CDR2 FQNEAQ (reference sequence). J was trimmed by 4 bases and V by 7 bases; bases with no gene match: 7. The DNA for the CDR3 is TGTGCCAGCACTCTAGGGACAGGGTTCACCGGGGAGCTGTTTTTT. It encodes CASTLGTGFTGELFF.

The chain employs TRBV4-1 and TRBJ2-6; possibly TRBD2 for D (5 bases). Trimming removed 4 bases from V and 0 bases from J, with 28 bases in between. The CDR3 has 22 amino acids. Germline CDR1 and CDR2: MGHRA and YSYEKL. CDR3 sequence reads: CASSRTREAILSTSSGANVLTF. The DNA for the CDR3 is TGCGCCAGCAGCCGAACCCGGGAAGCCATACTCTCTACTTCCTCTGGGGCCAACGTCCTGACTTTC.

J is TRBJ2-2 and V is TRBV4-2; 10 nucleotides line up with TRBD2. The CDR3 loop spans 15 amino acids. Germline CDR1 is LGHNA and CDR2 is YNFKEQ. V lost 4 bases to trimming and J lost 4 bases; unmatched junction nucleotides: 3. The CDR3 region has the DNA TGTGCCAGCAGCCTCGGACTAGCGGTCACCGGGGAGCTGTTTTTT. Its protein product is CASSLGLAVTGELFF.

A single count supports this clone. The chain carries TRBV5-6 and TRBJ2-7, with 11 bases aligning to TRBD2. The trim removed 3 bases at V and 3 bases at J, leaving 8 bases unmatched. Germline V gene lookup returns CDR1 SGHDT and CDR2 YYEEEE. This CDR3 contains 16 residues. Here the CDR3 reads CASSSPGLAVYYEQYF. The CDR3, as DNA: TGTGCCAGCAGCTCCCCGGGACTAGCGGTCTACTACGAGCAGTACTTC.

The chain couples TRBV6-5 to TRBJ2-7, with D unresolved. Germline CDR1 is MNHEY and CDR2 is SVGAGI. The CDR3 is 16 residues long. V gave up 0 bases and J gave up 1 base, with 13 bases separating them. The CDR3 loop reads CASSYSLGQSSYEQYF. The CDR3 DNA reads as TGTGCCAGCAGTTACTCGTTAGGCCAATCGTCCTACGAGCAGTACTTC.

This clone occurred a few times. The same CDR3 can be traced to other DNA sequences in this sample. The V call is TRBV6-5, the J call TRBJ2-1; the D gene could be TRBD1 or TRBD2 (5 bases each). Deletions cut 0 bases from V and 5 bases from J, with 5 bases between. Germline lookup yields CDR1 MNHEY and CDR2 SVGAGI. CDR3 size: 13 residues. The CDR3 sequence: CASSYSGDNEQFF. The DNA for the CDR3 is TGTGCCAGCAGTTACTCGGGGGACAATGAGCAGTTCTTC.

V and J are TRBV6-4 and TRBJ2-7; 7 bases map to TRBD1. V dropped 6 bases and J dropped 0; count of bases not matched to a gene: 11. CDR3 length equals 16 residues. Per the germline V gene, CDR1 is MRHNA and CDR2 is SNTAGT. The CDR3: CASSAIRTGLSYEQYF. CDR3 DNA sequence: TGTGCCAGCAGCGCCATTAGGACAGGCCTCTCCTACGAGCAGTACTTC.

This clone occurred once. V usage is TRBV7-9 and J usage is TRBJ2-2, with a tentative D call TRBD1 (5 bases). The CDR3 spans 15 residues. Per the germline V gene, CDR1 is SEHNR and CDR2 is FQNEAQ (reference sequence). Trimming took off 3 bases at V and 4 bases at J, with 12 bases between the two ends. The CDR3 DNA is TGTGCCAGCAGCTTGAGACAGCCGATCACCGGGGAGCTGTTTTTT. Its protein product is CASSLRQPITGELFF.

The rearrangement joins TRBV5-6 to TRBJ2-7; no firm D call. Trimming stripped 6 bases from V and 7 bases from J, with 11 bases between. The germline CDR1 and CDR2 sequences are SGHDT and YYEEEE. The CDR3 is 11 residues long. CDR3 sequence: CASTNFREQYF. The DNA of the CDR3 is TGTGCCAGCACCAATTTCCGGGAGCAGTACTTC.